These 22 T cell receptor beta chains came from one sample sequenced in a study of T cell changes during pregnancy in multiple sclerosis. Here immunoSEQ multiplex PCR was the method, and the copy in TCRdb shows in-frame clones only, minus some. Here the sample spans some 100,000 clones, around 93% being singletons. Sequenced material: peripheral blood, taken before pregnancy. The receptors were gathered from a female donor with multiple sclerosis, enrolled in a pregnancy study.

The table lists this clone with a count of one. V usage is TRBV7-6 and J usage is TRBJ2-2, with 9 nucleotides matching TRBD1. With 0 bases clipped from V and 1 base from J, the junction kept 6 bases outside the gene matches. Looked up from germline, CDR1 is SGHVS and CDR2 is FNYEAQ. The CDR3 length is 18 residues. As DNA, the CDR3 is TGTGCCAGCAGCTTAGCGCCTAAGACAGGGGGGAACACCGGGGAGCTGTTTTTT. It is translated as CASSLAPKTGGNTGELFF.

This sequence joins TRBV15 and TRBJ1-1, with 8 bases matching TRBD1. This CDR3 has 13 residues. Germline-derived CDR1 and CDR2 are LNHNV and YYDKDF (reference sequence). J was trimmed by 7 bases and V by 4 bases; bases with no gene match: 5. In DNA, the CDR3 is TGTGCCACCAGCACAGGGGGCAGGGGTGAAGCTTTCTTT. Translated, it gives CATSTGGRGEAFF.

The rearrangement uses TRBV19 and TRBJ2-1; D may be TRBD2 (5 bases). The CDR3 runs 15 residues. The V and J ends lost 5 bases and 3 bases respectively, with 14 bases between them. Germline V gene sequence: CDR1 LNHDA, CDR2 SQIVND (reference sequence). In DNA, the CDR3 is TGTGCCAGTAGTCTTGGCGGAGGCCTCTACAATGAGCAGTTCTTC. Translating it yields CASSLGGGLYNEQFF.

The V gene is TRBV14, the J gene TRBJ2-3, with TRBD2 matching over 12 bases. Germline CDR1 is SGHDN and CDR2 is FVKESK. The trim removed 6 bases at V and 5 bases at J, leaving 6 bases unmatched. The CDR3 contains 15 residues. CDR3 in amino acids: CASSQLGLAGDTQYF. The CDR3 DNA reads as TGTGCCAGCAGTCAGTTGGGACTAGCGGGAGATACGCAGTATTTT.

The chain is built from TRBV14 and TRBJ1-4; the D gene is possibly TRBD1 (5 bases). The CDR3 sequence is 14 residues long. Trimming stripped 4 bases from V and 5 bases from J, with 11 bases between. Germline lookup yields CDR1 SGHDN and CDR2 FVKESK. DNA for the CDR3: TGTGCCAGCAGCCCGGGACTGAGGAATGAAAAACTGTTTTTT. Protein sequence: CASSPGLRNEKLFF. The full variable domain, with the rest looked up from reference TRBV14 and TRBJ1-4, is EAGVTQFPSHSVIEKGQTVTLRCDPISGHDNLYWYRRVMGKEIKFLLHFVKESKQDESGMPNNRFLAERTGGTYSTLKVQPAELEDSGVYFCASSPGLRNEKLFFGSGTQLSVL.

The CDR3 DNA is TGTGCCAGCAGCTTGGGGCGGGACTACGAGCAGTACTTC. This encodes CASSLGRDYEQYF. The chain employs TRBV7-9 and TRBJ2-7, with a weak D call TRBD2 (6 bases). The ends were cut back, 3 bases at V and 3 bases at J, with 9 bases in the middle. The CDR3 length is 13 residues. Looked up from germline, CDR1 is SEHNR and CDR2 is FQNEAQ (reference sequence).

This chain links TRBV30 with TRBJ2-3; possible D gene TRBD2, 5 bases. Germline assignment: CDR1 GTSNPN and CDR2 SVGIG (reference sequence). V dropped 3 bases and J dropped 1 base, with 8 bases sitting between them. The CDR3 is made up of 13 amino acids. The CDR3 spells CAWRLVGTDTQYF. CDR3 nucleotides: TGTGCCTGGAGACTAGTGGGCACAGATACGCAGTATTTT.

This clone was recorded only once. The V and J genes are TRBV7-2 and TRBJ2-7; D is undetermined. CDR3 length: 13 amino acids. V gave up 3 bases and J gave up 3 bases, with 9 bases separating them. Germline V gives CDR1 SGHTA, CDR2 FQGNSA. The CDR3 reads CASSLSSIYEQYF. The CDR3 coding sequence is TGTGCCAGCAGCTTGTCTAGTATCTACGAGCAGTACTTC.

DNA for the CDR3: TGCGCCAGCAGTGTGGGAGGGTTCCCAATTGGCTACACCTTC. Translation: CASSVGGFPIGYTF. V and J are TRBV10-1 and TRBJ1-2, with unresolved D. Germline assignment: CDR1 WNHNN and CDR2 SYGVQD (reference sequence). The CDR3 has 14 residues. Trimming pared 4 bases from V and 7 bases from J, leaving 16 bases between.

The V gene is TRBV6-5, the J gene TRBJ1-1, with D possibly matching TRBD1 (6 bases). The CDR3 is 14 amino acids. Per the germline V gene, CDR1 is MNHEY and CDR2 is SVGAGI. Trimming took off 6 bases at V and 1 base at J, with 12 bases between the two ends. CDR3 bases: TGTGCCAGCAGAAGACAGGCGTCGAACACTGAAGCTTTCTTT. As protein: CASRRQASNTEAFF.

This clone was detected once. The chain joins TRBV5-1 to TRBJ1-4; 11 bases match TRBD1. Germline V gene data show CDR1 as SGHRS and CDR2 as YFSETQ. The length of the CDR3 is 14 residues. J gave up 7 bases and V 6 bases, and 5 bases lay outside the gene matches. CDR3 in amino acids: CASTSDRGREKLFF. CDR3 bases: TGCGCCAGCACCTCGGACAGGGGGCGTGAAAAACTGTTTTTT.

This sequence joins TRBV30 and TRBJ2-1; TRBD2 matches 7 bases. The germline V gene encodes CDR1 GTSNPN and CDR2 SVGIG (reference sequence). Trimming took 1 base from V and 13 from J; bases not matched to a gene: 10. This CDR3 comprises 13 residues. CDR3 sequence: CAWSAGTTREQFF. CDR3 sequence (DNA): TGTGCCTGGAGTGCCGGGACTACTAGGGAACAGTTCTTC.

CDR3 sequence (DNA): TGCGCCAGCAGCCAACCCCCCGGGAGGATAGCAACTAATGAAAAACTGTTTTTT. Translating it yields CASSQPPGRIATNEKLFF. The V gene is TRBV4-1, the J gene TRBJ1-4; D is unclear. Germline CDR1 MGHRA, CDR2 YSYEKL. V gave up 2 bases and J gave up 0 bases, with 16 bases separating them. This CDR3 contains 18 residues.

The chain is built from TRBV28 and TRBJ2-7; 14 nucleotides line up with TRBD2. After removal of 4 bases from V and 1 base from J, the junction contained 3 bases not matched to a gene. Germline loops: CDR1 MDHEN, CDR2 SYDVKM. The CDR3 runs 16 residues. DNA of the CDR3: TGTGCCAGCAGTTATGGACTAGCGGGAGGTTCCTACGAGCAGTACTTC. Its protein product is CASSYGLAGGSYEQYF.

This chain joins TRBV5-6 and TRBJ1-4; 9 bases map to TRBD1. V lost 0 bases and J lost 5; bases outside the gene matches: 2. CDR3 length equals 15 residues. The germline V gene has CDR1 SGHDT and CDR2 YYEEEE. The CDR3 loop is CASSLDRGLNEKLFF. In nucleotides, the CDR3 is TGTGCCAGCAGCTTGGACAGGGGGCTGAATGAAAAACTGTTTTTT.

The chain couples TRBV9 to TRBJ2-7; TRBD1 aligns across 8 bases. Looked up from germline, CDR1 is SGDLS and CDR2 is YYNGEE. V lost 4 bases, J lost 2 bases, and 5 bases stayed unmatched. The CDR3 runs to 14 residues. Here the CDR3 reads CASSLGQGPYEQYF. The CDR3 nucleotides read TGTGCCAGCAGCCTAGGACAGGGTCCCTACGAGCAGTACTTC.

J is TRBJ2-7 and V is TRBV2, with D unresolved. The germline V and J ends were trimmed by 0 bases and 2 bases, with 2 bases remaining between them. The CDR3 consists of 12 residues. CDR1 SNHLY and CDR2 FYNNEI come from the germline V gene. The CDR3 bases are TGTGCCAGCAGTGAAGCCACCTACGAGCAGTACTTC. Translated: CASSEATYEQYF.

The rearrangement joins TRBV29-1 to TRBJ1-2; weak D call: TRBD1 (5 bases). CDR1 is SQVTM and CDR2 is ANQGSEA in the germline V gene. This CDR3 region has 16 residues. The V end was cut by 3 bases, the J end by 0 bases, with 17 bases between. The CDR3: CSVEFAGIGSNYGYTF. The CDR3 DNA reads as TGCAGCGTTGAGTTCGCAGGGATAGGATCTAACTATGGCTACACCTTC.

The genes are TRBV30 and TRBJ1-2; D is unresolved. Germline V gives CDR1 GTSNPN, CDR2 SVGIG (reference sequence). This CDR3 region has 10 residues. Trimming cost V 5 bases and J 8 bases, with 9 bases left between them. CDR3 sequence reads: CAWEARGYTF. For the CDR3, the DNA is TGTGCCTGGGAAGCCCGGGGCTACACCTTC.

CDR3 nucleotides: TGTGCCAGCAGTTACGGCAGGGACAGCCCGCGGTTCTTC. Its translation is CASSYGRDSPRFF. The V gene is TRBV6-5, the J gene TRBJ2-1; 7 nucleotides match TRBD1. The CDR3 sequence is 13 residues long. The ends lost 2 bases at V and 15 bases at J; junction bases unmatched: 10. Per germline, CDR1 MNHEY and CDR2 SVGAGI.

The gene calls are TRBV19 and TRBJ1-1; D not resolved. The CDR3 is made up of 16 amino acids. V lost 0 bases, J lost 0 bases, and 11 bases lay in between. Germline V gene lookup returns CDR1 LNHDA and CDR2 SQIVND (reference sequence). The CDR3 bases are TGTGCCAGTAGTATAGATCTCGGGGTTTTGAACACTGAAGCTTTCTTT. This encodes CASSIDLGVLNTEAFF.

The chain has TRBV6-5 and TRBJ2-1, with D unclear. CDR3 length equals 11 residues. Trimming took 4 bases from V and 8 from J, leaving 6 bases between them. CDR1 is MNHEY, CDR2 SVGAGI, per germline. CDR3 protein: CASSSGYEQFF. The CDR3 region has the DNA TGTGCCAGCAGTTCCGGGTATGAGCAGTTCTTC.